These 21 T cell receptor beta chains share one sample of origin, sequenced in a study of CD8 T cells in acute hepatitis C reinfection. Assay used: immunoSEQ multiplex PCR; TCRdb lists only in-frame clones, some missing. The data contain some 38,000 clones, around nine tenths of them singletons. Documented time point: naive CD8 control sorted from an acute-time-point sample. Sequencing was performed on naive CD8+ T cells from PBMCs. Receptors originate from a man between 25 and 39 years old with chronic hepatitis C.

This rearrangement joins TRBV9 to TRBJ2-7; 9 nucleotides match TRBD2. V lost 3 bases, J lost 1 base, and 2 bases stayed unmatched. Germline V gene sequence: CDR1 SGDLS, CDR2 YYNGEE. The CDR3 covers 14 residues. Written as DNA, the CDR3 is TGTGCCAGCAGCGATAGCGGGAGTTCCTACGAGCAGTACTTC. Its translation is CASSDSGSSYEQYF.

V gene TRBV7-9 combines with J gene TRBJ2-3, with 7 bases matching TRBD1. The length of the CDR3 is 15 residues. Unmatched junction bases numbered 4, after V lost 2 bases and J lost 2 bases. CDR1 is SEHNR, CDR2 FQNEAQ, per germline (reference sequence). CDR3 loop: CASSLLGGATDTQYF. The CDR3 DNA reads as TGTGCCAGCAGCTTACTAGGGGGCGCCACAGATACGCAGTATTTT. Drawing the rest from reference TRBV7-9 and TRBJ2-3, the complete variable domain is DTGVSQNPRHKITKRGQNVTFRCDPISEHNRLYWYRQTLGQGPEFLTYFQNEAQLEKSRLLSDRFSAERPKGSFSTLEIQRTEQGDSAMYLCASSLLGGATDTQYFGPGTRLTVL.

The chain couples TRBV7-6 to TRBJ2-7; TRBD1 aligns across 7 bases. Germline V lookup: CDR1 SGHVS, CDR2 FNYEAQ. The CDR3 spans 14 residues. After removal of 8 bases from V and 2 bases from J, the junction contained 9 bases not matched to a gene. The CDR3 coding sequence is TGTGCCAGCCAACCAGGTCAGGGGGCCTACGAGCAGTACTTC. Its translation: CASQPGQGAYEQYF. The full variable domain, with the rest looked up from reference TRBV7-6 and TRBJ2-7, is GAGVSQSPRYKVTKRGQDVALRCDPISGHVSLYWYRQALGQGPEFLTYFNYEAQQDKSGLPNDRFSAERPEGSISTLTIQRTEQRDSAMYRCASQPGQGAYEQYFGPGTRLTVT.

This chain uses TRBV7-9 with TRBJ1-2; D perhaps matches TRBD1 (6 bases). The germline V gene has CDR1 SEHNR and CDR2 FQNEAQ (reference sequence). Trimming took off 4 bases at V and 4 bases at J, with 16 bases between the two ends. The CDR3 spans 15 residues. CDR3 sequence (DNA): TGTGCCAGCAGCTCGGGGCAGGGGTCGTCCTATGGCTACACCTTC. Translating it yields CASSSGQGSSYGYTF.

The chain is built from TRBV4-3 and TRBJ1-2; D might be TRBD1 (6 bases). This CDR3 is built from 17 residues. In germline, CDR1 is LGHNA, CDR2 YSLEER. V lost 0 bases and J lost 3, with 17 bases in between. The CDR3 sequence: CASSQDLSGARDYGYTF. CDR3 DNA sequence: TGCGCCAGCAGCCAAGATCTTTCGGGGGCCAGGGACTATGGCTACACCTTC.

This chain links TRBV7-8 with TRBJ2-7; D gene unclear. Germline lookup yields CDR1 SGHVS and CDR2 FQNEAQ. The CDR3 length is 13 residues. Trimming took off 3 bases at V and 4 bases at J, with 10 bases between the two ends. As DNA, the CDR3 is TGTGCCAGCAGCTTGTATGGGCATTACGAGCAGTACTTC. Translated: CASSLYGHYEQYF.

Written as DNA, the CDR3 is TGTGCCAGCAGCCCGGACAGGGTCTACGAGCAGTACTTC. Protein product: CASSPDRVYEQYF. The V gene is TRBV7-9, the J gene TRBJ2-7; TRBD1 agrees at 8 bases. Germline CDR1 is SEHNR and CDR2 is FQNEAQ (reference sequence). CDR3 length: 13 residues. V shed 5 bases and J 3 bases; nucleotides not matched to a gene: 3.

This clone appeared once. The J gene is TRBJ2-3, the V gene TRBV6-4; 7 nucleotides align to TRBD2. The CDR3 runs to 14 residues. V gave up 3 bases and J gave up 6 bases; unmatched junction bases: 6. Germline CDR1 and CDR2: MRHNA and SNTAGT. For the CDR3, the DNA is TGTGCCAGCAGTGAAGGACTAGAGGCCGATACGCAGTATTTT. Translated: CASSEGLEADTQYF.

V and J are TRBV7-3 and TRBJ1-1; a weak D match, TRBD1 (5 bases). Germline lookup yields CDR1 SGHTA and CDR2 FQGTGA. Deletions cut 0 bases from V and 2 bases from J, with 10 bases between. The CDR3 sequence is 15 residues long. This CDR3 reads CASSLTGQTNTEAFF. DNA for the CDR3: TGTGCCAGCAGCTTAACGGGGCAGACTAACACTGAAGCTTTCTTT.

This chain links TRBV19 with TRBJ2-7; no firm D call. The CDR3 runs 13 residues. V lost 3 bases to trimming and J lost 1 base, with 7 bases between them. Germline loops: CDR1 LNHDA, CDR2 SQIVND (reference sequence). The CDR3 region has the DNA TGTGCCAGTAGTATCATGTTTTCCTACGAGCAGTACTTC. Translating it yields CASSIMFSYEQYF.

The genes are TRBV19 and TRBJ2-1, with 7 bases matching TRBD1. Germline assignment: CDR1 LNHDA and CDR2 SQIVND (reference sequence). The junction had 3 bases not matched to a gene; V was cut back by 3 bases and J by 7 bases. The CDR3 is 13 residues long. The CDR3 nucleotides are TGTGCCAGTAGTATGGCAGGGGGAAATGAGCAGTTCTTC. Its protein is CASSMAGGNEQFF.

The chain has TRBV7-9 and TRBJ2-4, with 12 bases matching TRBD1. Germline CDR1 SEHNR, CDR2 FQNEAQ (reference sequence). V was pared by 5 bases and J by 1 base, with 6 bases of the junction left unmatched. The length of the CDR3 is 17 residues. CDR3 protein: CASSLSGTGGAKNIQYF. Written as DNA, the CDR3 is TGTGCCAGCAGCCTCTCCGGGACAGGGGGCGCCAAAAACATTCAGTACTTC.

This CDR3 is CASSPDRRGYEQYF. The DNA of the CDR3 is TGTGCCAGCTCACCGGACAGGCGAGGCTACGAGCAGTACTTC. J is TRBJ2-7 and V is TRBV18, with 7 bases aligning to TRBD1. V was clipped by 3 bases and J by 3 bases; unmatched bases: 5. The germline CDR1 and CDR2 sequences are KGHSH and LQKENI. The length of the CDR3 is 14 residues.

Here the CDR3 reads CASSSTGSNQPQHF. CDR3 DNA: TGTGCCAGTAGTTCGACAGGGTCCAATCAGCCCCAGCATTTT. This chain connects TRBV19 to TRBJ1-5; 7 positions match TRBD1. From germline, CDR1 is LNHDA and CDR2 SQIVND (reference sequence). Losses at the gene ends were 5 bases for V and 3 bases for J; bases not matched to a gene: 4. CDR3 size: 14 residues.

The J gene is TRBJ1-4, the V gene TRBV6-6, with 9 bases matching TRBD1. Germline V gives CDR1 MNHNY, CDR2 SVGAGI (reference sequence). J lost 8 bases, V lost 5 bases, and 6 bases had no gene match. CDR3 length: 14 amino acids. CDR3 sequence reads: CASSPGQGNEKLFF. The CDR3 coding sequence is TGTGCCAGCAGTCCCGGACAGGGGAACGAAAAACTGTTTTTT.

J is TRBJ2-1 and V is TRBV4-1, with D possibly matching TRBD2 (6 bases). V was shortened by 1 base and J by 2 bases, with 9 bases between the two germline ends. CDR3 length equals 15 residues. CDR1 is MGHRA and CDR2 is YSYEKL in the germline V gene. The CDR3, as DNA: TGCGCCAGCAGCCAAGTGCGGGGACCCTACAATGAGCAGTTCTTC. It yields the protein CASSQVRGPYNEQFF.

The gene calls are TRBV2 and TRBJ2-1; D is unclear. Trimming took off 4 bases at V and 6 bases at J, with 7 bases between the two ends. CDR1 is SNHLY and CDR2 is FYNNEI in the germline V gene. The CDR3 sequence is 12 residues long. CDR3 residues: CASSGVGNEQFF. CDR3 bases: TGTGCCAGCAGTGGGGTGGGCAATGAGCAGTTCTTC.

The V and J genes are TRBV5-4 and TRBJ2-7; D is undetermined. The CDR3 totals 14 residues. Germline V gene sequence: CDR1 SGHNT, CDR2 YYREEE (reference sequence). V was cut by 0 bases and J by 2 bases, with 9 bases left in between. CDR3 in DNA: TGTGCCAGCAGCTTGGGCGGAACTGCCTACGAGCAGTACTTC. Encoded protein: CASSLGGTAYEQYF.

The V call is TRBV9, the J call TRBJ1-2; 9 positions match TRBD1. Trimming at V came to 4 bases and at J to 8 bases, leaving 12 bases not matched to a gene. The germline gives CDR1 SGDLS, CDR2 YYNGEE. This CDR3 comprises 15 residues. CDR3 bases: TGTGCCAGCAGCTCCTGGACAGGGGACACCAGGGGCTACACCTTC. Its translation: CASSSWTGDTRGYTF.

The chain uses TRBV6-4 and TRBJ2-3; possibly TRBD1 for D (6 bases). Germline V gives CDR1 MRHNA, CDR2 SNTAGT. This CDR3 comprises 14 residues. V was pared by 6 bases and J by 2 bases, with 12 bases between. The CDR3: CASRDRPYTDTQYF. For the CDR3, the DNA is TGTGCCAGCAGGGACAGACCGTACACAGATACGCAGTATTTT.

This clone was detected once. The chain recombines TRBV5-1 with TRBJ2-3, with D perhaps matching TRBD2 (5 bases). CDR1 and CDR2 from the germline V gene are SGHRS and YFSETQ. This CDR3 region has 14 residues. V was trimmed by 0 bases and J by 3 bases, leaving 8 bases between them. The CDR3, as DNA: TGCGCCAGCAGCTTGGAGGTAGCGACAGATACGCAGTATTTT. Amino acids: CASSLEVATDTQYF. The full variable domain, completed using reference TRBV5-1 and TRBJ2-3, is KAGVTQTPRYLIKTRGQQVTLSCSPISGHRSVSWYQQTPGQGLQFLFEYFSETQRNKGNFPGRFSGRQFSNSRSEMNVSTLELGDSALYLCASSLEVATDTQYFGPGTRLTVL.